The 26 T cell receptor beta chains in this list originate from one sample, sequenced in a study of CD4 T cell repertoires in COVID-19 (dated by TCRdb to the early 2020s). Preparation of the library involved the immunoSEQ multiplex PCR assay. What TCRdb holds here is the immuneACCESS table cut down to in-frame rearrangements. Part of the clones is not present; checked against another copy, under half of the missing clones reflect an unresolved V gene, and the others are unexplained. In all, the sample holds about 22,000 clones, and around nine tenths of those were seen once. Together, the top ten hold over 0.45% of the sample. Uncultured memory T cell samples were subjected to sequencing directly after ex vivo isolation. Sequences were derived from central memory CD4+ T cells from blood, sampled before the COVID-19 pandemic. The sample's cell subset or site, from its label and the paper: CD4+ T central memory cells. Every receptor here comes from a human donor who had COVID-19.

The table lists this clone with a count of one. This chain joins TRBV5-1 and TRBJ2-5; D is possibly TRBD2 (6 bases). From germline, CDR1 is SGHRS and CDR2 YFSETQ. Between the trimmed V and J ends, which lost 4 bases and 5 bases, there was a span of 15 bases. The CDR3 runs 14 residues. This CDR3 reads CASSRGEAGETQYF. The CDR3 nucleotides are TGCGCCAGCAGCCGAGGTGAGGCGGGGGAGACCCAGTACTTC.

The J gene is TRBJ2-7, the V gene TRBV14, with TRBD1 matching 7 bases. CDR1 and CDR2 from the germline V gene are SGHDN and FVKESK. This CDR3 comprises 12 residues. V lost 4 bases, J lost 3 bases, and 0 bases stayed unmatched. This chain's CDR3 is CASSRQGYEQYF. The CDR3 DNA sequence: TGTGCCAGCAGCCGACAGGGCTACGAGCAGTACTTC.

The chain joins TRBV27 to TRBJ2-1, with 8 bases that match TRBD2. The CDR3 is made up of 15 amino acids. Germline CDR1 and CDR2: MNHEY and SMNVEV (reference sequence). J gave up 3 bases and V 6 bases, and 7 bases lay outside the gene matches. Here the CDR3 DNA reads TGTGCCAGCAGCCCAGCGGGGGATTACTACAATGAGCAGTTCTTC. This encodes CASSPAGDYYNEQFF.

The chain's CDR3 is CASRQSGGSNEQFF. The CDR3 DNA follows: TGTGCCAGCAGGCAAAGCGGGGGGTCAAATGAGCAGTTCTTC. The chain links TRBV14 to TRBJ2-1; the match to TRBD2 covers 9 bases. The CDR3 runs 14 residues. Trimming cost V 6 bases and J 7 bases; bases outside gene matches: 7. The germline V gene has CDR1 SGHDN and CDR2 FVKESK.

V is TRBV28 and J is TRBJ1-6; 10 bases fit TRBD1. CDR3 length: 16 amino acids. The V gene's germline CDR1 is MDHEN and CDR2 SYDVKM. With 4 bases clipped from V and 6 bases from J, the junction kept 6 bases outside the gene matches. The CDR3 DNA sequence: TGTGCCAGCAGTTACAAGGGACAGGGGACTAATTCACCCCTCCACTTT. It codes for CASSYKGQGTNSPLHF.

For the CDR3, the DNA is TGTGCCACCAGCCTCGGGGGGGTCTCGTACGAGCAGTACTTC. Residues: CATSLGGVSYEQYF. The chain joins TRBV15 to TRBJ2-7; TRBD2 aligns across 8 bases. Germline-derived CDR1 and CDR2 are LNHNV and YYDKDF (reference sequence). The length of the CDR3 is 14 residues. V was pared by 5 bases and J by 4 bases, with 7 bases of the junction left unmatched.

This chain uses TRBV6-5 with TRBJ1-4; the D gene is possibly TRBD1 (6 bases). The CDR3 sequence is 14 residues long. V was pared by 2 bases and J by 5 bases, with 9 bases between. Germline V lookup: CDR1 MNHEY, CDR2 SVGAGI. The CDR3 region has the DNA TGTGCCAGCAGTTACGATAGGGGGAATGAAAAACTGTTTTTT. This sequence encodes CASSYDRGNEKLFF.

This chain joins TRBV2 and TRBJ1-6, with 7 bases identical to TRBD1. Losses at the gene ends were 2 bases for V and 14 bases for J; bases not matched to a gene: 9. Germline V gene sequence: CDR1 SNHLY, CDR2 FYNNEI. CDR3 length equals 14 residues. The CDR3 nucleotides read TGTGCCAGCAGTGAATCTCCGACAGGGCTAACCCTCCACTTT. Its translation is CASSESPTGLTLHF.

V gene TRBV5-5 combines with J gene TRBJ1-6, with D perhaps TRBD1 (6 bases). Trimming took 1 base from V and 0 from J, leaving 8 bases between them. This CDR3 is built from 16 residues. CDR1 and CDR2 from the germline V gene are SGHKS and YYEKEE (reference sequence). CDR3 in amino acids: CASSLRGGSYNSPLHF. The CDR3 nucleotides read TGTGCCAGCAGCTTGAGGGGGGGCTCCTATAATTCACCCCTCCACTTT.

This clone was picked up a small number of times. The V call is TRBV28, the J call TRBJ1-4; 11 positions match TRBD1. There are 15 residues in the CDR3. V shed 5 bases and J 4 bases; nucleotides not matched to a gene: 3. Per germline, CDR1 MDHEN and CDR2 SYDVKM. CDR3 residues: CASSPGTGGNEKLFF. CDR3 nucleotide sequence: TGTGCCAGCAGTCCCGGGACAGGGGGTAATGAAAAACTGTTTTTT. The full variable domain, its missing parts supplied by reference TRBV28 and TRBJ1-4, is DVKVTQSSRYLVKRTGEKVFLECVQDMDHENMFWYRQDPGLGLRLIYFSYDVKMKEKGDIPEGYSVSREKKERFSLILESASTNQTSMYLCASSPGTGGNEKLFFGSGTQLSVL.

The chain employs TRBV9 and TRBJ2-7; weak D call: TRBD1 (6 bases). There are 17 residues in the CDR3. V was pared by 2 bases and J by 0 bases, with 18 bases between. The germline CDR1 and CDR2 sequences are SGDLS and YYNGEE. CDR3 in DNA: TGTGCCAGCAGCGTTTCAGGATACCGGGACACCTCCTACGAGCAGTACTTC. Translated: CASSVSGYRDTSYEQYF.

This chain links TRBV18 with TRBJ2-3, with 7 bases fitting TRBD1. Germline CDR1 KGHSH, CDR2 LQKENI. The CDR3 extends over 16 amino acids. The V and J ends lost 3 bases and 4 bases, in that order; junction bases with no gene match: 10. CDR3: CASSPGQVGVADTQYF. The CDR3, as DNA: TGTGCCAGCTCACCTGGACAGGTCGGGGTGGCAGATACGCAGTATTTT.

The chain links TRBV30 to TRBJ2-6; D might be TRBD1 (6 bases). Trimming cost V 4 bases and J 12 bases, with 19 bases left between them. The CDR3 runs 14 residues. CDR1 GTSNPN and CDR2 SVGIG come from the germline V gene (reference sequence). In DNA form, the CDR3 reads TGTGCCTGGAAAAGACAGGACCTGCTTCCCGTCCTGACTTTC. Its protein product is CAWKRQDLLPVLTF.

This rearrangement joins TRBV6-5 to TRBJ2-1; 7 bases fit TRBD2. Germline values: CDR1 MNHEY, CDR2 SVGAGI. The CDR3 runs to 14 residues. J gave up 6 bases and V 6 bases, and 8 bases lay outside the gene matches. The CDR3 reads CASRKRREGNEQFF. DNA of the CDR3: TGTGCCAGCAGAAAGAGGAGGGAGGGCAATGAGCAGTTCTTC.

The table lists this clone with a few counts. The chain has TRBV30 and TRBJ2-5, with 10 positions matching TRBD2. Trimming took 1 base from V and 7 from J; bases not matched to a gene: 12. CDR1 is GTSNPN, CDR2 SVGIG, per germline (reference sequence). This CDR3 contains 16 residues. The CDR3, as DNA: TGTGCCTGGAGTGGTTCTAGCGGGAGCTTCGGGGGGACCCAGTACTTC. This translates into CAWSGSSGSFGGTQYF.

The gene calls are TRBV7-2 and TRBJ2-1, with D possibly TRBD1 on 5 matching bases. Looked up from germline, CDR1 is SGHTA and CDR2 is FQGNSA. Trimming pared 2 bases from V and 9 bases from J, leaving 8 bases between. The CDR3 length is 12 residues. The CDR3 here is CASSLIQGEQFF. CDR3 DNA: TGTGCCAGCAGCTTAATTCAGGGTGAGCAGTTCTTC.

The gene calls are TRBV5-6 and TRBJ2-7; D may be TRBD1 (5 bases). The V end was cut by 3 bases, the J end by 4 bases, with 26 bases between. This CDR3 has 18 residues. Germline CDR1 reads SGHDT; CDR2 reads YYEEEE. Here the CDR3 DNA reads TGTGCCAGCAGCTCCCAGTATGGGGCGCTGGTAATTGGTTACGAGCAGTACTTC. Translation: CASSSQYGALVIGYEQYF.

This clone came up once. The genes are TRBV18 and TRBJ2-5, with TRBD2 matching 9 bases. The length of the CDR3 is 16 residues. The germline CDR1 and CDR2 sequences are KGHSH and LQKENI. Germline trimming cut 0 bases from V and 1 base from J; bases unmatched to any gene: 3. The CDR3 nucleotides read TGTGCCAGCTCACCACCGGCTAGCGGGGCCCAAGAGACCCAGTACTTC. It specifies CASSPPASGAQETQYF.

The chain joins TRBV7-9 to TRBJ2-2; D possibly corresponds to TRBD2 (6 bases). There are 18 residues in the CDR3. V was cut by 5 bases and J by 0 bases, with 19 bases left in between. The germline V gene encodes CDR1 SEHNR and CDR2 FQNEAQ (reference sequence). The CDR3 DNA reads as TGTGCCAGCAGCCCCCCTCCCCGCGGGGAGGCGAACACCGGGGAGCTGTTTTTT. Protein product: CASSPPPRGEANTGELFF.

V is TRBV18 and J is TRBJ2-1, with D uncertain. V dropped 4 bases and J dropped 8 bases, with 9 bases sitting between them. Germline V gene sequence: CDR1 KGHSH, CDR2 LQKENI. The CDR3 has 12 amino acids. The CDR3 reads CASSQSSDEQFF. The DNA of the CDR3 is TGTGCCAGCTCACAAAGTAGTGATGAGCAGTTCTTC.

This sequence joins TRBV6-1 and TRBJ2-3, with a weak D call TRBD1 (5 bases). The germline gives CDR1 MNHNS, CDR2 SASEGT. The CDR3 is 14 amino acids. V lost 7 bases and J 6 bases, leaving 17 bases between the germline ends. The CDR3 DNA is TGTGCCAGCACTATTGCCCCCAAGGGGGATACGCAGTATTTT. It is translated as CASTIAPKGDTQYF.

The CDR3 bases are TGTGCCAGCGTGGCCTGGAGGGGTGAGCAGTTCTTC. This codes for CASVAWRGEQFF. The chain links TRBV6-1 to TRBJ2-1; maybe TRBD2 (6 bases). V shed 8 bases and J shed 9 bases, with 14 bases lying between them. This CDR3 region has 12 residues. The germline V gene has CDR1 MNHNS and CDR2 SASEGT.

Here the CDR3 reads CASSWASEDTQYF. In DNA, the CDR3 is TGTGCCAGCAGTTGGGCCTCGGAAGATACGCAGTATTTT. The chain recombines TRBV28 with TRBJ2-3; D call uncertain. This CDR3 comprises 13 residues. Germline CDR1 reads MDHEN; CDR2 reads SYDVKM. Deletions cut 4 bases from V and 5 bases from J, with 10 bases between.

This clone was found a few times. This chain joins TRBV19 and TRBJ2-6; TRBD1 agrees at 7 bases. Per the germline V gene, CDR1 is LNHDA and CDR2 is SQIVND (reference sequence). V was pared by 5 bases and J by 2 bases, with 6 bases of the junction left unmatched. This CDR3 is built from 16 residues. CDR3 amino acids: CASSPRTGAGANVLTF. CDR3 in DNA: TGTGCCAGTAGTCCACGTACAGGGGCTGGGGCCAACGTCCTGACTTTC.

This clone was counted a single time. The rearrangement uses TRBV19 and TRBJ1-1, with D uncertain. This CDR3 region has 13 residues. V was trimmed by 0 bases and J by 5 bases, leaving 7 bases between them. Germline V gene data show CDR1 as LNHDA and CDR2 as SQIVND (reference sequence). The CDR3 reads CASSIDQFTEAFF. The CDR3 DNA reads as TGTGCCAGTAGTATAGATCAATTTACTGAAGCTTTCTTT.

J is TRBJ1-1 and V is TRBV6-1, with 8 positions matching TRBD1. Germline values: CDR1 MNHNS, CDR2 SASEGT. The junction had 7 bases not matched to a gene; V was cut back by 4 bases and J by 0 bases. The CDR3 totals 16 residues. CDR3: CASSVNQGAMNTEAFF. CDR3 nucleotide sequence: TGTGCCAGCAGTGTGAACCAGGGGGCGATGAACACTGAAGCTTTCTTT.